Listed here is a single TCR beta chain. Its antigen is as yet unknown. The sample belongs to a study of T-cell reconstitution after alpha-beta-depleted transplantation in children. Unique molecular identifiers were incorporated when the TCRbeta library was constructed. TCRdb reanalysed the PCR reads using MiXCR and keeps one entry per CDR3 protein. Of about 200,000 distinct CDR3 sequences listed, 6.3% were seen once; the top ten hold 4.5% to 5.5%. Germline CDR1 reads SEHNR; CDR2 reads FQNEAQ (reference sequence). The trim removed 1 base at V and 5 bases at J, leaving 8 bases unmatched. The CDR3 covers 16 residues. Study conclusions and caveats: Most T-cell counts and diversity one year after the transplant came from T cells that were newly produced.

This chain links TRBV7-9 with TRBJ2-5; 9 bases match TRBD2. The sample in question was PBMCs, obtained before TCRalphabeta/CD19-depleted stem cell transplant. The receptor comes from a girl under two years old with combined immunodeficiency, due to receive a stem cell transplant. The CDR3 loop is CASSLGGGGALETQYF. CDR3 in DNA: TGTGCCAGCAGCTTAGGCGGCGGGGGGGCCTTGGAGACCCAGTACTTC.